The sequence of this T cell receptor (beta chain) was determined in a study of CD8 T cells in Susac syndrome. Random hexamers primed reverse transcription of roughly 0.5 to 1 ug RNA. Amplification of TCR beta CDR3 by immunoSEQ multiplex PCR spanned 54 Vbeta and 13 Jbeta. TCRdb fed the immunoSEQ multiplex PCR reads into MiXCR, producing one record per CDR3 protein. Here the sample spans around 140,000 distinct CDR3 sequences, roughly 94% being singletons. J gave up 2 bases and V 6 bases, and 11 bases lay outside the gene matches. The CDR3 contains 17 residues. Per germline, CDR1 MNHNS and CDR2 SASEGT. Sequencing targeted TCR beta in blood CD8+ and CD4+ T cells.

The chain links TRBV6-1 to TRBJ2-5; the match to TRBD1 covers 11 bases. The sample consisted of CD4+ T cells from PBMCs. This TCR derives from a human donor in good health. As DNA, the CDR3 is TGTGCCAGCAGCCCAATAACCGGGACAGGGGGTCAAGAGACCCAGTACTTC. It codes for CASSPITGTGGQETQYF.